This T cell receptor (beta chain) was recovered during a study of Graves' ophthalmopathy and Graves' hyperthyroidism. General study points: Appearing in blood as well were most expanded thyroid clonotypes above 0.001 frequency.

Germline CDR1 is LNHDA and CDR2 is SQIVND (reference sequence). The V gene end was trimmed by 6 bases and the J gene end by 4 bases; junction bases not matched to a gene: 9. The CDR3 length is 15 residues. Disease in donors with ophthalmopathy had moderate-to-severe activity, CAS ≥3, NOSPECS ≥4 and under 3 months' duration. If patients had other autoimmune diseases, uncontrolled infections, pregnancy or lactation, they were excluded. It was on clinical symptoms, serum thyroxine, TRAb, thyroid ultrasound and orbital computed tomography that diagnosis relied. Amplification of TCR beta CDR3 regions used RNA transcripts. HTBI-primed first-round RT-PCR preceded second-round multiplex PCR. TCRdb independently ran MiXCR on the multiplex PCR reads; one entry per CDR3 protein. In the table there are approximately 330,000 distinct CDR3 sequences, 15% to 20% of which are singletons. This clonotype was observed at least ten times. As yet, its antigen is unknown.

The specimen was peripheral blood. This clonotype originated in an adult man with Graves' ophthalmopathy. The chain couples TRBV19 to TRBJ2-7; the match to TRBD1 covers 10 bases. The CDR3 reads CASSPRTGGSYEQYF. The CDR3 DNA reads as TGTGCCAGTAGCCCCCGGACAGGGGGGTCGTACGAGCAGTACTTC.